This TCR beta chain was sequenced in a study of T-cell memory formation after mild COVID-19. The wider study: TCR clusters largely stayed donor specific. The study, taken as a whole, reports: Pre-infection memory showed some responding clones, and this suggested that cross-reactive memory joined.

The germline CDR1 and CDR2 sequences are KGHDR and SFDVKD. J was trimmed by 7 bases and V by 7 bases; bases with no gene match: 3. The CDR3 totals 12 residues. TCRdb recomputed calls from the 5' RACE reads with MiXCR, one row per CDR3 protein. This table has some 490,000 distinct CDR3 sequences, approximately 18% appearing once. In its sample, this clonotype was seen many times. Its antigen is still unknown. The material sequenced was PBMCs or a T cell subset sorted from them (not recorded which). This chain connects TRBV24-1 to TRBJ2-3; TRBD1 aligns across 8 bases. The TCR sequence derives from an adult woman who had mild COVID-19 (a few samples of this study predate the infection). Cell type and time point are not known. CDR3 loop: CATRDRAYTQYF. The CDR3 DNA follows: TGTGCCACCAGGGACAGGGCTTATACGCAGTATTTT.